The T cell receptor beta chain under discussion was sequenced for a study of coeliac disease. Cells were frozen in aliquots of roughly 470,000, and one aliquot per fraction was sequenced. The CDR3 is made up of 16 amino acids. CDR1 ENHRY and CDR2 SYGVKD come from the germline V gene. The V segment lost 2 bases and the J segment 3 bases; nucleotides outside the gene matches: 5. Study outcomes and limitations: In active celiac disease, intraepithelial and lamina propria TRB and TRG repertoires were less clonal than controls.

Generated by immunoSEQ multiplex PCR, the TCRdb table keeps only in-frame clones and is missing some. The data contain approximately 5,700 clones, 55% to 80% of them seen just once; the ten biggest clones take up approximately 9.6%. For this clone: Its antigen is as yet unknown.

This rearrangement joins TRBV10-3 to TRBJ1-1; 11 nucleotides line up with TRBD1. Sequencing was done on a sample of lymphocytes from the gut lamina propria. The receptor was derived from an older man with active celiac disease. CDR3 nucleotides: TGTGCCATCAGTGAGCGCGGACAGGGGGCACACACTGAAGCTTTCTTT. This gives the protein CAISERGQGAHTEAFF.